These 25 T cell receptor beta chains were sequenced from one sample in a study of CD8+CD57+ T cells in acquired aplastic anemia. Both TCR beta VDJ combination and CDR3 sequence profiling were carried out. Genomic DNA was the template for this profiling. TCRdb reprocessed the reads with MiXCR, giving one entry per CDR3 protein. The sample records 150,000 to 200,000 distinct CDR3 sequences, 40% to 55% being singletons. Patients chosen for sequencing had shown CD8+CD57+ cell expansion by flow cytometry. Specimen: sorted CD4+, CD8+, or CD8+CD57+ T cells (not recorded which) from PBMCs. These receptors all come from a human donor with aplastic anemia.

This clonotype was picked up a small number of times. The V call is TRBV29-1, the J call TRBJ2-3; TRBD2 aligns across 9 bases. The CDR3 contains 14 residues. V was clipped by 4 bases and J by 2 bases; unmatched bases: 4. Germline CDR1 SQVTM, CDR2 ANQGSEA. CDR3 nucleotides: TGCAGCGTTGGTCTAGCGGGATACACAGATACGCAGTATTTT. It encodes CSVGLAGYTDTQYF.

This chain's CDR3 is CASSLGTDTGELFF. The CDR3, as DNA: TGTGCCAGCAGTTTAGGGACAGACACCGGGGAGCTGTTTTTT. This rearrangement joins TRBV28 to TRBJ2-2; 7 positions match TRBD1. CDR3 length: 14 residues. With 2 bases clipped from V and 3 bases from J, the junction kept 0 bases outside the gene matches. Germline V gene data show CDR1 as MDHEN and CDR2 as SYDVKM.

This sequence joins TRBV12-3 or TRBV12-4 and TRBJ2-7, with 13 bases lining up with TRBD2. This CDR3 is built from 16 residues. V dropped 6 bases and J dropped 0; count of bases not matched to a gene: 5. The CDR3 sequence is CASSAGLAGTSYEQYF. CDR3 DNA: TGTGCCAGCAGCGCGGGACTAGCGGGGACCTCCTACGAGCAGTACTTC.

Notes on this clonotype: One junction end does not reproduce the germline sequence, and a read error may be involved. The rearrangement links TRBV20-1 to TRBJ1-1, with a tentative D call TRBD1 (6 bases). Germline CDR1 and CDR2: DFQATT and SNEGSKA (reference sequence). The CDR3 is 15 amino acids. CDR3 nucleotide sequence: TGCAGTGCTGCGACAGGAAGCAAATTGAACGCTGAAGCTTTCTTT. It encodes CSAATGSKLNAEAFF.

In DNA form, the CDR3 reads TGTGCCAGCAGCCCCGGCAGCGGTAGCAATCAGCCCCAGCATTTT. Protein sequence: CASSPGSGSNQPQHF. The V gene is TRBV9, the J gene TRBJ1-5; D not resolved. Germline values: CDR1 SGDLS, CDR2 YYNGEE. The CDR3 runs 15 residues. V gave up 4 bases and J gave up 0 bases, with 11 bases separating them.

This clonotype was seen repeatedly, ten times or more. CDR3 loop: CASSRRTSGSVEQYF. The CDR3 bases are TGTGCCAGTAGTAGGCGCACTAGCGGGAGCGTCGAGCAGTACTTC. This sequence joins TRBV19 and TRBJ2-7, with TRBD2 matching 11 bases. The CDR3 contains 15 residues. Trimming took 4 bases from V and 6 from J; bases not matched to a gene: 8. CDR1 is LNHDA, CDR2 SQIVND, per germline (reference sequence). The full variable domain, with the rest looked up from reference TRBV19 and TRBJ2-7, is DGGITQSPKYLFRKEGQNVTLSCEQNLNHDAMYWYRQDPGQGLRLIYYSQIVNDFQKGDIAEGYSVSREKKESFPLTVTSAQKNPTAFYLCASSRRTSGSVEQYFGPGTRLTVT.

DNA for the CDR3: TGTGCCAGTAGTAGGGACAGCGAAGTAGTAACTTCACCCCTCCACTTT. Translating gives CASSRDSEVVTSPLHF. This chain uses TRBV19 with TRBJ1-6; 7 bases agree with TRBD1. This CDR3 region has 16 residues. CDR1 is LNHDA and CDR2 is SQIVND in the germline V gene (reference sequence). The ends lost 4 bases at V and 9 bases at J; junction bases unmatched: 12.

In this sample, this clonotype turned up many times. The chain links TRBV28 to TRBJ1-5; D unresolved. The CDR3 runs 13 residues. Germline CDR1 reads MDHEN; CDR2 reads SYDVKM. The V end lost 6 bases, the J end lost 6 bases, and 12 bases lay between the germline ends. CDR3: CASRMSRPQPQHF. In DNA, the CDR3 is TGTGCCAGCAGAATGTCGCGGCCTCAGCCCCAGCATTTT.

This chain uses TRBV7-8 with TRBJ1-2; D not resolved. In germline, CDR1 is SGHVS, CDR2 FQNEAQ. The CDR3 covers 14 residues. V lost 1 base and J lost 4, with 10 bases in between. This CDR3 is CASSLEARSYGYTF. For the CDR3, the DNA is TGTGCCAGCAGCTTAGAGGCAAGGAGCTATGGCTACACCTTC.

The chain recombines TRBV29-1 with TRBJ2-1; D gene ambiguous. Germline V lookup: CDR1 SQVTM, CDR2 ANQGSEA. The CDR3 totals 11 residues. V was trimmed by 1 base and J by 9 bases, leaving 7 bases between them. The CDR3 DNA sequence: TGCAGCGTTGAAGGGGTTCCTGAGCAGTTCTTC. As protein: CSVEGVPEQFF.

This clonotype was observed at least ten times. The V and J genes are TRBV20-1 and TRBJ1-2; no firm D call. V dropped 2 bases and J dropped 8 bases, with 15 bases sitting between them. The CDR3 consists of 13 residues. Germline loops: CDR1 DFQATT, CDR2 SNEGSKA (reference sequence). Written as DNA, the CDR3 is TGCAGTGCTAGACCGGGAGCGGTATTGGGCTACACCTTC. This gives the protein CSARPGAVLGYTF.

This clonotype turned up a few times. The chain combines TRBV4-3 with TRBJ2-7, with D possibly being TRBD1 (6 bases). Germline V gene data show CDR1 as LGHNA and CDR2 as YSLEER. V shed 0 bases and J shed 4 bases, with 7 bases lying between them. The CDR3 runs to 13 residues. This CDR3 reads CASSQDQGYEQYF. The CDR3 DNA sequence: TGCGCCAGCAGCCAAGATCAGGGGTACGAGCAGTACTTC.

The CDR3 region has the DNA TGTGCCAGCAGTTCAGGACAGGGCCTCACAGATACGCAGTATTTT. Translated: CASSSGQGLTDTQYF. The chain is built from TRBV27 and TRBJ2-3, with 8 bases identical to TRBD1. V shed 4 bases and J 2 bases; nucleotides not matched to a gene: 5. The CDR3 covers 15 residues. The germline V gene has CDR1 MNHEY and CDR2 SMNVEV (reference sequence).

The chain is built from TRBV7-3 and TRBJ2-5, with a tentative D call TRBD1 (6 bases). The CDR3 consists of 13 residues. Looked up from germline, CDR1 is SGHTA and CDR2 is FQGTGA. Trimming stripped 5 bases from V and 4 bases from J, with 11 bases between. This CDR3 is CASSKEQGETQYF. In DNA form, the CDR3 reads TGTGCCAGCAGCAAAGAACAGGGAGAGACCCAGTACTTC.

In this sample, this clonotype turned up many times. This sequence joins TRBV19 and TRBJ1-1; 7 bases agree with TRBD1. Germline values: CDR1 LNHDA, CDR2 SQIVND (reference sequence). CDR3 length: 13 amino acids. V shed 3 bases, J shed 11 bases, and the junction held 9 bases outside the gene matches. In nucleotides, the CDR3 is TGTGCCAGTAGTATTCAGGGGGTCCGGACGGCTTTCTTT. Amino acids: CASSIQGVRTAFF.

This clonotype has ten or more counts. The J gene is TRBJ2-7, the V gene TRBV7-6; a possible D gene is TRBD2 (6 bases). Germline CDR1 and CDR2: SGHVS and FNYEAQ. The CDR3 spans 13 residues. Between the trimmed V and J ends, which lost 4 bases and 2 bases, there was a span of 9 bases. For the CDR3, the DNA is TGTGCCAGCAGCTCGGCGGGGACCTACGAGCAGTACTTC. It yields the protein CASSSAGTYEQYF. The entire variable domain, with the rest obtained from reference TRBV7-6 and TRBJ2-7, is as follows: GAGVSQSPRYKVTKRGQDVALRCDPISGHVSLYWYRQALGQGPEFLTYFNYEAQQDKSGLPNDRFSAERPEGSISTLTIQRTEQRDSAMYRCASSSAGTYEQYFGPGTRLTVT.

This clonotype was seen ten or more times. CDR3 DNA sequence: TGTGCCAGCAGCTTGGGGCGGGGGACCACCCCTGGGGAGCAGTACTTC. Encoded protein: CASSLGRGTTPGEQYF. The V and J genes are TRBV5-5 and TRBJ2-7; 7 bases match TRBD2. The V gene end was trimmed by 0 bases and the J gene end by 7 bases; junction bases not matched to a gene: 13. The CDR3 is 16 residues long. CDR1 and CDR2 (germline): SGHKS, YYEKEE (reference sequence).

The chain recombines TRBV20-1 with TRBJ1-2, with 7 bases fitting TRBD1. This CDR3 spans 14 amino acids. The germline gives CDR1 DFQATT, CDR2 SNEGSKA (reference sequence). The J segment lost 1 base and the V segment lost 0 bases, leaving 2 bases of the junction unmatched. The DNA of the CDR3 is TGCAGTGCTAGAGAAGGGGGCCGTAACTATGGCTACACCTTC. Translation: CSAREGGRNYGYTF.

As concerns this clonotype: It may be a read error: a sequence one base away is much more abundant. The CDR3 bases are TGTGCCAGTAGTTCCCAGGACTTCGAAGATACGCAGTATTTT. It is translated as CASSSQDFEDTQYF. The chain employs TRBV19 and TRBJ2-3, with D possibly being TRBD2 (5 bases). Trimming stripped 5 bases from V and 5 bases from J, with 14 bases between. The CDR3 sequence is 14 residues long. Germline values: CDR1 LNHDA, CDR2 SQIVND (reference sequence).

This clonotype was counted between two and nine times. A much larger clone lies one base from this, so it may be a read error. This chain connects TRBV7-2 to TRBJ2-5; perhaps TRBD1 as D (5 bases). The CDR3 covers 14 residues. In germline, CDR1 is SGHTA, CDR2 FQGNSA. The CDR3 loop reads CASGLGQPQETQYF. CDR3 DNA: TGTGCCAGCGGCTTAGGACAACCCCAAGAGACCCAGTACTTC.

The chain couples TRBV20-1 to TRBJ2-5; D remains ambiguous. In germline, CDR1 is DFQATT, CDR2 SNEGSKA (reference sequence). Between the trimmed V and J ends, which lost 4 bases and 0 bases, there was a span of 9 bases. CDR3 length: 13 residues. The CDR3 DNA reads TGCAGTGCTAATGGTGTAGACCAAGAGACCCAGTACTTC. It translates to CSANGVDQETQYF.

This clonotype showed up just a few times. The rearrangement links TRBV15 to TRBJ1-2; perhaps TRBD1 as D (5 bases). V gave up 3 bases and J gave up 4 bases, with 15 bases separating them. Germline V gene lookup returns CDR1 LNHNV and CDR2 YYDKDF (reference sequence). The CDR3 totals 15 residues. CDR3 sequence (DNA): TGTGCCACCAGCAGGGACACTTGGGAACCCTATGGCTACACCTTC. Its protein is CATSRDTWEPYGYTF.

There are many counts of this clonotype. The J gene is TRBJ2-3, the V gene TRBV6-4, with 9 bases lining up with TRBD2. J lost 3 bases, V lost 2 bases, and 3 bases had no gene match. There are 15 residues in the CDR3. Looked up from germline, CDR1 is MRHNA and CDR2 is SNTAGT. CDR3 DNA sequence: TGTGCCAGCAGTGACGGCGGGAGGGGAACAGATACGCAGTATTTT. This gives the protein CASSDGGRGTDTQYF.

This clonotype was seen at least ten times. This sequence joins TRBV14 and TRBJ1-2, with unresolved D. The V gene lost 0 bases and the J gene lost 6 bases, with 14 bases spanning the gap. The CDR3 loop spans 15 amino acids. The germline gives CDR1 SGHDN, CDR2 FVKESK. The CDR3 nucleotides are TGTGCCAGCAGCCAAGATTCCCGGCGTGGGGATGGCTACACCTTC. Encoded protein: CASSQDSRRGDGYTF. The full variable domain, rest sourced from reference TRBV14 and TRBJ1-2, is EAGVTQFPSHSVIEKGQTVTLRCDPISGHDNLYWYRRVMGKEIKFLLHFVKESKQDESGMPNNRFLAERTGGTYSTLKVQPAELEDSGVYFCASSQDSRRGDGYTFGSGTRLTVV.

The gene calls are TRBV6-1 and TRBJ1-2, with 7 bases that match TRBD1. Unmatched junction bases numbered 10, after V lost 6 bases and J lost 3 bases. CDR3 size: 15 residues. Germline V gene data show CDR1 as MNHNS and CDR2 as SASEGT. CDR3 DNA sequence: TGTGCCAGCAGGCAGACAGGGAGAGGTGACTATGGCTACACCTTC. This encodes CASRQTGRGDYGYTF.